A single sample is the source of the 26 T cell receptor beta chains below, sequenced in a study of cytomegalovirus exposure and HLA in healthy donors (dated by TCRdb to 2017 to 2019). The method behind the library was the immunoSEQ multiplex PCR assay. The multiplex PCR relied on a mix of 60 forward primers for TCR Vbeta segments and 13 reverse primers for TCR Jbeta segments. The table comes from immuneACCESS by way of TCRdb, which keeps in-frame sequences with V and J called. Part of the clones is missing from these tables; in studies checked, under half for an unresolved V gene and the rest for unknown reasons. The sample's table covers 110,000 to 150,000 clones. The ten largest clonotypes hold 0.9% to 1% of the sample. The material sequenced was PBMCs. All receptors derive from a male donor in good health and CMV-seronegative.

The chain uses TRBV10-3 and TRBJ1-2, with a possible D match to TRBD1 (6 bases). Germline lookup yields CDR1 ENHRY and CDR2 SYGVKD. Trimming stripped 2 bases from V and 7 bases from J, with 17 bases between. The CDR3 spans 15 residues. Here the CDR3 reads CAISERLNRVSGYTF. The CDR3 DNA reads TGTGCCATCAGTGAGAGGTTGAACAGGGTCTCTGGCTACACCTTC.

The chain uses TRBV30 and TRBJ2-5, with 8 positions matching TRBD2. From germline, CDR1 is GTSNPN and CDR2 SVGIG (reference sequence). This CDR3 region has 11 residues. V shed 2 bases and J 11 bases; nucleotides not matched to a gene: 4. CDR3 residues: CAWSPSGGQYF. DNA of the CDR3: TGTGCCTGGAGTCCCTCGGGGGGGCAGTACTTC.

A word on this clone: The junction departs from the called germline gene at one end, perhaps through a read error. The rearrangement links TRBV7-2 to TRBJ2-5, with 14 bases aligning to TRBD2. Germline V gene data show CDR1 as SGHTA and CDR2 as FQGNSA. The CDR3 loop spans 14 amino acids. CDR3 protein: CMGLAGDGGETQYF. The CDR3 region has the DNA TGCATGGGACTAGCGGGGGACGGAGGAGAGACCCAGTACTTC.

The rearrangement joins TRBV6-1 to TRBJ2-3; perhaps TRBD2 as D (5 bases). The V end lost 3 bases, the J end lost 6 bases, and 13 bases lay between the germline ends. Per the germline V gene, CDR1 is MNHNS and CDR2 is SASEGT. The CDR3 length is 14 residues. The CDR3 loop reads CASSDGVQADTQYF. In DNA, the CDR3 is TGTGCCAGCAGTGACGGGGTTCAGGCCGATACGCAGTATTTT.

The CDR3 sequence is CASSSIPTGRNQPQHF. CDR3 in DNA: TGTGCCAGCAGTTCCATACCTACAGGGCGCAATCAGCCCCAGCATTTT. The chain has TRBV6-5 and TRBJ1-5, with D tentatively TRBD1 (6 bases). Germline CDR1 is MNHEY and CDR2 is SVGAGI. The CDR3 covers 16 residues. The ends were cut back, 4 bases at V and 2 bases at J, with 15 bases in the middle.

This rearrangement joins TRBV18 to TRBJ1-2; 8 positions agree with TRBD1. From germline, CDR1 is KGHSH and CDR2 LQKENI. The CDR3 spans 15 residues. Unmatched junction bases numbered 11, after V lost 5 bases and J lost 6 bases. CDR3 nucleotides: TGTGCCAGCTCAACCCTCGCAGGGGGCGATAATGGCTACACCTTC. Translating gives CASSTLAGGDNGYTF.

The V gene is TRBV11-1, the J gene TRBJ2-3; D possibly corresponds to TRBD2 (5 bases). The CDR3 runs to 15 residues. Germline V gives CDR1 SGHAT, CDR2 FQDESV (reference sequence). Trimming stripped 2 bases from V and 0 bases from J, with 9 bases between. DNA of the CDR3: TGTGCCAGCAGCTTACAGGACTCAAGCACAGATACGCAGTATTTT. Its translation: CASSLQDSSTDTQYF.

V and J are TRBV10-2 and TRBJ2-7, with TRBD2 as a possible D gene (6 bases). The germline gives CDR1 WSHSY, CDR2 SAAADI. The CDR3 runs 15 residues. The V gene lost 6 bases and the J gene lost 3 bases, with 18 bases spanning the gap. The CDR3 nucleotides are TGCGCCAGCAGCCCCCGTCAGGGACTGAACTACGAGCAGTACTTC. As protein: CASSPRQGLNYEQYF.

The chain has TRBV7-6 and TRBJ2-2; the D gene is possibly TRBD2 (6 bases). Trimming left V 1 base short and J 3 bases short, with 15 bases between. From germline, CDR1 is SGHVS and CDR2 FNYEAQ. This CDR3 spans 17 amino acids. The CDR3 DNA is TGTGCCAGCAGCTTAGGCGGGATGCCGGGCGACACCGGGGAGCTGTTTTTT. Protein sequence: CASSLGGMPGDTGELFF.

The rearrangement links TRBV30 to TRBJ1-1; D is unresolved. Trimming cost V 2 bases and J 0 bases, with 7 bases left between them. The germline gives CDR1 GTSNPN, CDR2 SVGIG (reference sequence). The CDR3 is 13 residues long. The CDR3 DNA reads TGTGCCTGGAGTAAGGCGGTGAACACTGAAGCTTTCTTT. Translating gives CAWSKAVNTEAFF.

CDR3 region: CSVVRRGRTGSEQYF. Written as DNA, the CDR3 is TGCAGCGTTGTAAGGAGGGGCCGGACAGGGTCCGAGCAGTACTTC. The chain joins TRBV29-1 to TRBJ2-7; TRBD1 aligns across 8 bases. V dropped 4 bases and J dropped 6; count of bases not matched to a gene: 14. The CDR3 has 15 residues. Germline V gene sequence: CDR1 SQVTM, CDR2 ANQGSEA.

V usage is TRBV28 and J usage is TRBJ1-1, with 9 positions matching TRBD1. The trim removed 8 bases at V and 5 bases at J, leaving 9 bases unmatched. The CDR3 covers 14 residues. CDR1 MDHEN and CDR2 SYDVKM come from the germline V gene. In nucleotides, the CDR3 is TGTGCCAGCGGGACCGGGACAGGGTGGACTGAAGCTTTCTTT. Encoded protein: CASGTGTGWTEAFF.

V usage is TRBV30 and J usage is TRBJ2-7, with 10 nucleotides matching TRBD1. Germline CDR1 GTSNPN, CDR2 SVGIG (reference sequence). There are 14 residues in the CDR3. Losses at the gene ends were 2 bases for V and 4 bases for J; bases not matched to a gene: 5. CDR3 in amino acids: CAWSMTGGSYEQYF. CDR3 nucleotide sequence: TGTGCCTGGAGTATGACAGGGGGCTCATACGAGCAGTACTTC.

The V and J genes are TRBV10-2 and TRBJ2-2; TRBD1 matches at 8 bases. From germline, CDR1 is WSHSY and CDR2 SAAADI. The CDR3 consists of 16 residues. Trimming cost V 6 bases and J 6 bases; bases outside gene matches: 12. CDR3 sequence: CASSQDRVLVAGELFF. The CDR3 DNA sequence: TGCGCCAGCAGCCAGGACAGGGTATTAGTAGCCGGGGAGCTGTTTTTT.

The genes are TRBV29-1 and TRBJ2-1; 7 bases map to TRBD1. Germline trimming cut 6 bases from V and 1 base from J; bases unmatched to any gene: 9. The CDR3 runs to 15 residues. The germline CDR1 and CDR2 sequences are SQVTM and ANQGSEA. The CDR3 sequence is CSVYKGGRSYNEQFF. CDR3 DNA sequence: TGCAGCGTATACAAAGGGGGCAGGTCCTACAATGAGCAGTTCTTC.

For the CDR3, the DNA is TGTGCCAGCAGCTTTCTAGCGGGAGGGCAAAGAGATACGCAGTATTTT. This gives the protein CASSFLAGGQRDTQYF. This rearrangement joins TRBV5-6 to TRBJ2-3; 12 bases agree with TRBD2. The germline gives CDR1 SGHDT, CDR2 YYEEEE. V dropped 2 bases and J dropped 5; count of bases not matched to a gene: 6. This CDR3 is built from 16 residues.

The genes are TRBV10-3 and TRBJ1-2; no definite D call. V was clipped by 2 bases and J by 2 bases, with 9 bases between them. The CDR3 sequence is 14 residues long. Germline V gives CDR1 ENHRY, CDR2 SYGVKD. CDR3 loop: CAISEGQQNYGYTF. Written as DNA, the CDR3 is TGTGCCATCAGTGAGGGGCAACAAAACTATGGCTACACCTTC.

This rearrangement joins TRBV6-5 to TRBJ1-1; 9 positions agree with TRBD1. The CDR3 totals 14 residues. Germline V CDR1 and CDR2: MNHEY, SVGAGI. V shed 0 bases and J 10 bases; nucleotides not matched to a gene: 6. In DNA, the CDR3 is TGTGCCAGCAGTTACTCAACAGGGGGCGGAGGAGCTTTCTTT. Protein: CASSYSTGGGGAFF.

V and J are TRBV9 and TRBJ2-7; the match to TRBD1 covers 9 bases. V gave up 0 bases and J gave up 6 bases; unmatched junction bases: 4. The CDR3 spans 14 residues. The germline gives CDR1 SGDLS, CDR2 YYNGEE. The CDR3 region is CASSVEDRGGEQYF. DNA of the CDR3: TGTGCCAGCAGCGTAGAGGACAGGGGAGGCGAGCAGTACTTC.

V gene TRBV5-6 combines with J gene TRBJ2-5; no firm D call. CDR1 SGHDT and CDR2 YYEEEE come from the germline V gene. V was trimmed by 4 bases and J by 0 bases, leaving 16 bases between them. The CDR3 runs 16 residues. The CDR3 DNA reads as TGTGCCAGCAGCCCCACGTGGTTGCGGTACCAAGAGACCCAGTACTTC. Protein product: CASSPTWLRYQETQYF.

The genes are TRBV7-6 and TRBJ2-1, with TRBD1 matching 7 bases. V gave up 5 bases and J gave up 5 bases; unmatched junction bases: 12. CDR1 is SGHVS and CDR2 is FNYEAQ in the germline V gene. The CDR3 has 16 amino acids. CDR3 DNA: TGTGCCAGCAGCCCAAGACAGGGACGAAAGAACAATGAGCAGTTCTTC. It is translated as CASSPRQGRKNNEQFF.

V is TRBV18 and J is TRBJ2-7; 8 nucleotides agree with TRBD2. The germline V gene encodes CDR1 KGHSH and CDR2 LQKENI. The ends lost 3 bases at V and 0 bases at J; junction bases unmatched: 7. The CDR3 is 16 amino acids. The CDR3 sequence is CASSPLAGQSSYEQYF. CDR3 sequence (DNA): TGTGCCAGCTCACCCTTAGCGGGGCAAAGCTCCTACGAGCAGTACTTC.

J is TRBJ1-1 and V is TRBV19; D not certain. V shed 3 bases and J shed 5 bases, with 22 bases lying between them. This CDR3 region has 17 residues. Germline CDR1 and CDR2: LNHDA and SQIVND (reference sequence). Here the CDR3 reads CASSIWSWRLESTEAFF. The CDR3 DNA is TGTGCCAGTAGTATTTGGTCCTGGAGATTGGAGAGTACTGAAGCTTTCTTT.

V and J are TRBV19 and TRBJ1-2; tentatively, D is TRBD1 (5 bases). V lost 7 bases, J lost 0 bases, and 15 bases lay in between. There are 15 residues in the CDR3. Per germline, CDR1 LNHDA and CDR2 SQIVND (reference sequence). The CDR3 DNA follows: TGTGCCAGTATCTTTCGGGCAGGGACTAACTATGGCTACACCTTC. This encodes CASIFRAGTNYGYTF.

J is TRBJ1-2 and V is TRBV6-6; D gene ambiguous. Trimming removed 7 bases from V and 8 bases from J, with 17 bases in between. The CDR3 has 13 residues. The V gene's germline CDR1 is MNHNY and CDR2 SVGAGI (reference sequence). CDR3 coding DNA: TGTGCCAGCACCGGGAGGATGTCTGAAGGCTACACCTTC. Encoded protein: CASTGRMSEGYTF.

The V and J genes are TRBV19 and TRBJ1-5, with 8 bases matching TRBD1. This CDR3 is 20 amino acids long. CDR1 and CDR2 from the germline V gene are LNHDA and SQIVND (reference sequence). After removal of 5 bases from V and 1 base from J, the junction contained 19 bases not matched to a gene. The CDR3 DNA reads TGTGCCAGTAGTCGGAAGACAGGGGACCTTTACCGACAAAGCAATCAGCCCCAGCATTTT. Amino acid sequence: CASSRKTGDLYRQSNQPQHF.